A selection of T cell receptor beta chains follows, all from one sample in a study of cytomegalovirus exposure and HLA in healthy donors. Repertoires were generated with immunoSEQ multiplex PCR, while TCRdb's copy carries only in-frame clones and drops some. The repertoire holds tens of thousands of clones, with roughly 70% as singletons. The source material was PBMCs. Source of these receptors: a woman aged 50 to 60 in good health and CMV-seropositive. Both conserved end residues are part of each CDR3. A D gene is named only where the DNA matches it firmly.

TRBV11-2 | TRBD1 | CASVRQGASTAYEQYF
TRBV27 | TRBD1 | CASSWGQGYEQYF
TRBV28 | . | CASSFVPQGYAGELFF
TRBV4-1 | . | CASGQYRGRGDQETQYF
TRBV27 | . | CASRAVYPTDTQYF
TRBV14 | . | CASSQGLLQGRKTF
TRBV18 | . | CASSPPVGDNSPLHF
TRBV2 | . | CASCRGLQVDGYTF
TRBV19 | TRBD2 | CASRPSGGFYEQYF
TRBV5-6 | TRBD2 | CASSLLMTAGAQYF
TRBV6-5 | TRBD1 | CASSYSTGDPFYGYTF
TRBV5-6 | TRBD1 | CASSQDRGALEQYF